Following are 30 T cell receptor beta chains from one sample sequenced in a study of cytomegalovirus exposure and HLA in healthy donors. PCR employed 60 Vbeta and 13 Jbeta primers. Here immunoSEQ multiplex PCR was the method, and the copy in TCRdb shows in-frame clones only, minus some. The sample contains approximately 220,000 clones, over 70% of which appear only once. Sample: PBMCs. The receptors here all came from a boy younger than 10 in good health and CMV-seronegative.

The chain has TRBV7-3 and TRBJ2-1; a weak D match, TRBD2 (5 bases). Trimming cost V 5 bases and J 8 bases, with 10 bases left between them. The CDR3 covers 12 residues. Germline V gives CDR1 SGHTA, CDR2 FQGTGA. The chain's CDR3 is CASSLDSYEQFF. CDR3 nucleotide sequence: TGTGCCAGCAGCCTGGACTCCTATGAGCAGTTCTTC. Combining the CDR3 with reference TRBV7-3 and TRBJ2-1 gives the whole variable domain GAGVSQTPSNKVTEKGKYVELRCDPISGHTALYWYRQSLGQGPEFLIYFQGTGAADDSGLPNDRFFAVRPEGSVSTLKIQRTERGDSAVYLCASSLDSYEQFFGPGTRLTVL.

This chain uses TRBV30 with TRBJ1-1, with D maybe TRBD1 (5 bases). CDR3 size: 15 residues. Germline CDR1 GTSNPN, CDR2 SVGIG (reference sequence). The V end was cut by 5 bases, the J end by 1 base, with 17 bases between. CDR3 DNA sequence: TGTGCCTGGGGGAGGGGAGGGAAGGGGAACACTGAAGCTTTCTTT. Amino acid sequence: CAWGRGGKGNTEAFF.

The chain employs TRBV30 and TRBJ1-3, with 9 bases aligning to TRBD1. Trimming removed 7 bases from V and 3 bases from J; junction bases left unmatched: 13. The CDR3 is 16 residues long. Germline V lookup: CDR1 GTSNPN, CDR2 SVGIG (reference sequence). In nucleotides, the CDR3 is TGTGCCTACCCGGACCCCGGGACAGGGAGTGGAAACACCATATATTTT. The encoded protein is CAYPDPGTGSGNTIYF.

The genes are TRBV13 and TRBJ1-2; D gene uncertain. This CDR3 is 14 amino acids long. CDR1 is PRHDT and CDR2 is FYEKMQ in the germline V gene (reference sequence). V was trimmed by 0 bases and J by 7 bases, leaving 12 bases between them. This CDR3 reads CASSLGLESGGYTF. The CDR3 DNA follows: TGTGCCAGCAGCTTAGGCCTTGAATCGGGTGGCTACACCTTC. The whole variable domain, filled in from reference TRBV13 and TRBJ1-2, reads AAGVIQSPRHLIKEKRETATLKCYPIPRHDTVYWYQQGPGQDPQFLISFYEKMQSDKGSIPDRFSAQQFSDYHSELNMSSLELGDSALYFCASSLGLESGGYTFGSGTRLTVV.

V and J are TRBV7-9 and TRBJ1-2, with D perhaps matching TRBD1 (5 bases). The CDR3 runs to 15 residues. The V gene's germline CDR1 is SEHNR and CDR2 FQNEAQ (reference sequence). V shed 5 bases and J shed 4 bases, with 17 bases lying between them. The CDR3 DNA reads as TGTGCCAGCAGCGAGAGATCCGGGACTCTCTATGGCTACACCTTC. Translated, it gives CASSERSGTLYGYTF.

A single count supports this clone. This chain uses TRBV13 with TRBJ2-7, with D unclear. CDR3 length: 12 amino acids. V was cut by 1 base and J by 6 bases, with 7 bases left in between. Germline V gene sequence: CDR1 PRHDT, CDR2 FYEKMQ (reference sequence). CDR3 region: CASSLATGEQYF. CDR3 DNA sequence: TGTGCCAGCAGCTTAGCTACGGGCGAGCAGTACTTC.

The V and J genes are TRBV9 and TRBJ2-3; 8 bases agree with TRBD2. With 0 bases clipped from V and 2 bases from J, the junction kept 5 bases outside the gene matches. Germline V CDR1 and CDR2: SGDLS, YYNGEE. The CDR3 sequence is 16 residues long. This chain's CDR3 is CASSVAAGAYTDTQYF. For the CDR3, the DNA is TGTGCCAGCAGCGTAGCAGCGGGGGCCTACACAGATACGCAGTATTTT.

The V gene is TRBV30, the J gene TRBJ1-4, with TRBD1 identical over 10 bases. V was pared by 0 bases and J by 7 bases, with 8 bases of the junction left unmatched. CDR1 is GTSNPN, CDR2 SVGIG, per germline (reference sequence). The CDR3 consists of 16 residues. This CDR3 is CAWSVHSGQGREKLFF. The CDR3, as DNA: TGTGCCTGGAGTGTACATTCGGGACAGGGGCGTGAAAAACTGTTTTTT.

Regarding this clone: This CDR3 is also generated by other DNA sequences in the sample. This chain connects TRBV5-6 to TRBJ2-3, with 7 positions matching TRBD1. The CDR3 runs to 16 residues. The germline CDR1 and CDR2 sequences are SGHDT and YYEEEE. V dropped 0 bases and J dropped 1; count of bases not matched to a gene: 5. Written as DNA, the CDR3 is TGTGCCAGCAGCTTGGGGTTTGGACAGGGCACAGATACGCAGTATTTT. Translation: CASSLGFGQGTDTQYF.

This clone was observed a handful of times. The V gene is TRBV14, the J gene TRBJ2-2, with unresolved D. With 3 bases removed from V and 5 bases from J, the gap between germline ends came to 16 bases. Germline CDR1 SGHDN, CDR2 FVKESK. The length of the CDR3 is 16 residues. The DNA of the CDR3 is TGTGCCAGCAGCCACCAGGCCAAGGCATATACCGGGGAGCTGTTTTTT. Its translation is CASSHQAKAYTGELFF.

The chain's CDR3 is CASSGQPMNNQPQHF. The CDR3, as DNA: TGTGCCAGCAGTGGACAGCCTATGAACAATCAGCCCCAGCATTTT. This chain joins TRBV6-5 and TRBJ1-5; possibly TRBD1 for D (6 bases). Germline V gene lookup returns CDR1 MNHEY and CDR2 SVGAGI. Trimming removed 5 bases from V and 3 bases from J, with 14 bases in between. CDR3 length: 15 residues.

In regard to this clone: Other DNA sequences in the sample encode the same CDR3. V usage is TRBV6-1 and J usage is TRBJ1-1; possible D gene TRBD1, 5 bases. Germline V gene data show CDR1 as MNHNS and CDR2 as SASEGT. The CDR3 is 12 residues long. V shed 6 bases and J shed 5 bases, with 10 bases lying between them. The CDR3 DNA reads as TGTGCCAGCAGCGTGGGGGGTACTGAAGCTTTCTTT. The encoded protein is CASSVGGTEAFF.

The chain has TRBV19 and TRBJ1-1; D unclear. Trimming shortened V by 8 bases and J by 5 bases, and 15 bases separated the two germline ends. This CDR3 spans 13 amino acids. Germline loops: CDR1 LNHDA, CDR2 SQIVND (reference sequence). In DNA form, the CDR3 reads TGTGCCAGTCATACCTCTATTTATACTGAAGCTTTCTTT. This codes for CASHTSIYTEAFF.

The gene calls are TRBV10-3 and TRBJ1-2; TRBD1 aligns across 11 bases. The V gene end was trimmed by 7 bases and the J gene end by 5 bases; junction bases not matched to a gene: 6. The CDR3 has 14 amino acids. The V gene's germline CDR1 is ENHRY and CDR2 SYGVKD. The CDR3: CAINSGTGGYGYTF. The DNA for the CDR3 is TGTGCCATCAACTCCGGGACAGGGGGGTATGGCTACACCTTC.

The chain combines TRBV7-3 with TRBJ1-3, with 7 bases identical to TRBD1. CDR3 length equals 14 residues. J was trimmed by 4 bases and V by 2 bases; bases with no gene match: 2. In germline, CDR1 is SGHTA, CDR2 FQGTGA. The CDR3 nucleotides read TGTGCCAGCAGCTTAGGGGGACAGGGAAACACCATATATTTT. Protein: CASSLGGQGNTIYF.

CDR3 DNA sequence: TGTGCCAGCAGCTTACAGGCTAACACTGAAGCTTTCTTT. It specifies CASSLQANTEAFF. The chain employs TRBV7-9 and TRBJ1-1; D call uncertain. The V and J ends lost 2 bases and 2 bases respectively, with 6 bases between them. CDR1 SEHNR and CDR2 FQNEAQ come from the germline V gene (reference sequence). The CDR3 extends over 13 amino acids. The whole variable domain, filled in from reference TRBV7-9 and TRBJ1-1, reads DTGVSQNPRHKITKRGQNVTFRCDPISEHNRLYWYRQTLGQGPEFLTYFQNEAQLEKSRLLSDRFSAERPKGSFSTLEIQRTEQGDSAMYLCASSLQANTEAFFGQGTRLTVV.

The genes are TRBV30 and TRBJ1-2, with 10 bases lining up with TRBD1. The trim removed 3 bases at V and 8 bases at J, leaving 15 bases unmatched. The CDR3 consists of 16 residues. Germline CDR1 reads GTSNPN; CDR2 reads SVGIG (reference sequence). CDR3 in amino acids: CAWRAGTGVKFKGYTF. For the CDR3, the DNA is TGTGCCTGGAGGGCCGGGACAGGGGTTAAGTTTAAAGGCTACACCTTC.

Notes on this clone: The sample carries other DNA sequences with the same CDR3. The chain employs TRBV19 and TRBJ2-7; D might be TRBD1 (6 bases). Germline-derived CDR1 and CDR2 are LNHDA and SQIVND (reference sequence). V lost 6 bases and J 1 base, leaving 10 bases between the germline ends. The CDR3 totals 13 residues. CDR3 loop: CASSPGQSYEQYF. CDR3 coding DNA: TGTGCCAGTAGCCCTGGACAGTCCTACGAGCAGTACTTC.

V and J are TRBV4-2 and TRBJ1-2, with TRBD1 matching 8 bases. V gave up 0 bases and J gave up 6 bases; unmatched junction bases: 9. The CDR3 is made up of 16 amino acids. Germline loops: CDR1 LGHNA, CDR2 YNFKEQ. CDR3 in amino acids: CASSQEWSGGDDGYTF. The DNA of the CDR3 is TGTGCCAGCAGCCAAGAGTGGTCAGGGGGCGACGATGGCTACACCTTC.

Regarding this clone: One end of the junction varies from germline; a read error may be responsible. The chain links TRBV7-9 to TRBJ2-3, with TRBD2 matching 9 bases. The CDR3 runs to 17 residues. Per the germline V gene, CDR1 is SEHNR and CDR2 is FQNEAQ (reference sequence). CDR3 sequence: CSSSPGTSWGPTDTQYF. DNA for the CDR3: TGTTCCAGCAGCCCGGGGACTAGCTGGGGGCCCACAGATACGCAGTATTTT.

The chain combines TRBV9 with TRBJ2-7; TRBD2 matches 7 bases. J was trimmed by 6 bases and V by 4 bases; bases with no gene match: 10. Germline V gene sequence: CDR1 SGDLS, CDR2 YYNGEE. This CDR3 region has 14 residues. CDR3 region: CASSPRTRGFEQYF. CDR3 in DNA: TGTGCCAGCAGCCCCAGGACTAGAGGATTCGAGCAGTACTTC.

This clone showed up just a few times. The chain employs TRBV4-1 and TRBJ2-2; TRBD1 agrees at 7 bases. CDR3 length: 16 residues. Germline CDR1 and CDR2: MGHRA and YSYEKL. Trimming cost V 6 bases and J 3 bases; bases outside gene matches: 10. The CDR3 protein is CASSPRQGGDTGELFF. As DNA, the CDR3 is TGCGCCAGCAGTCCAAGACAGGGTGGTGACACCGGGGAGCTGTTTTTT.

With regard to this clone: In the same sample, other DNA sequences code for this CDR3. The chain employs TRBV5-6 and TRBJ2-7, with unresolved D. The germline CDR1 and CDR2 sequences are SGHDT and YYEEEE. The V end lost 0 bases, the J end lost 4 bases, and 11 bases lay between the germline ends. The CDR3 contains 14 residues. The CDR3 nucleotides are TGTGCCAGCAGCTTGGCCCCCACAGCTTACGAGCAGTACTTC. Its translation: CASSLAPTAYEQYF. The variable domain in full, completed from reference TRBV5-6 and TRBJ2-7, reads DAGVTQSPTHLIKTRGQQVTLRCSPKSGHDTVSWYQQALGQGPQFIFQYYEEEERQRGNFPDRFSGHQFPNYSSELNVNALLLGDSALYLCASSLAPTAYEQYFGPGTRLTVT.

This clone has a handful of counts. V gene TRBV4-1 combines with J gene TRBJ1-1; the D is unclear. Trimming took off 7 bases at V and 5 bases at J, with 8 bases between the two ends. The germline V gene has CDR1 MGHRA and CDR2 YSYEKL. The CDR3 loop spans 11 amino acids. CDR3 in DNA: TGCGCCAGCATGGGGAGTACTGAAGCTTTCTTT. Encoded protein: CASMGSTEAFF.

The CDR3 is CASSGTGKETQYF. The CDR3 nucleotides read TGTGCCAGCAGTGGGACAGGGAAAGAGACCCAGTACTTC. The chain is built from TRBV25-1 and TRBJ2-5; 8 bases line up with TRBD1. Germline V gene data show CDR1 as MGHDK and CDR2 as SYGVNS. The CDR3 extends over 13 amino acids. The V segment lost 4 bases and the J segment 3 bases; nucleotides outside the gene matches: 1.

V gene TRBV7-9 combines with J gene TRBJ2-1, with unresolved D. The V gene's germline CDR1 is SEHNR and CDR2 FQNEAQ (reference sequence). CDR3 length: 11 residues. The V gene lost 1 base and the J gene lost 12 bases, with 7 bases spanning the gap. The CDR3 here is CASSLVDVQFF. The CDR3 DNA follows: TGTGCCAGCAGCTTAGTAGATGTGCAGTTCTTC. Full variable domain (rest looked up from reference TRBV7-9 and TRBJ2-1): DTGVSQNPRHKITKRGQNVTFRCDPISEHNRLYWYRQTLGQGPEFLTYFQNEAQLEKSRLLSDRFSAERPKGSFSTLEIQRTEQGDSAMYLCASSLVDVQFFGPGTRLTVL.

V gene TRBV2 combines with J gene TRBJ2-7; 7 nucleotides align to TRBD2. Trimming took 8 bases from V and 4 from J; bases not matched to a gene: 11. The germline V gene encodes CDR1 SNHLY and CDR2 FYNNEI. CDR3 length equals 14 residues. The CDR3 region has the DNA TGTGCCAGCGCCCCACTAGCGTCGGTTTACGAGCAGTACTTC. Amino acids: CASAPLASVYEQYF.

J is TRBJ2-3 and V is TRBV9, with D perhaps matching TRBD2 (5 bases). The CDR3 loop spans 15 amino acids. Trimming removed 1 base at V and 3 bases at J, with 12 bases between. The germline CDR1 and CDR2 sequences are SGDLS and YYNGEE. The CDR3 loop is CASSVISAKTDTQYF. CDR3 in DNA: TGTGCCAGCAGCGTAATTAGCGCGAAGACAGATACGCAGTATTTT.

The chain couples TRBV15 to TRBJ2-7; 8 positions agree with TRBD2. Unmatched junction bases numbered 10, after V lost 7 bases and J lost 2 bases. CDR3 length: 15 residues. In germline, CDR1 is LNHNV, CDR2 YYDKDF (reference sequence). The CDR3, as DNA: TGTGCCACCACCATTGGACGGGGGGGGACCTACGAGCAGTACTTC. Translation gives CATTIGRGGTYEQYF.

J is TRBJ2-3 and V is TRBV5-6; D is ambiguous. Germline loops: CDR1 SGHDT, CDR2 YYEEEE. This CDR3 is 13 amino acids long. The ends were cut back, 6 bases at V and 1 base at J, with 9 bases in the middle. For the CDR3, the DNA is TGTGCCAGCAACGGAGAGGGCACAGATACGCAGTATTTT. This gives the protein CASNGEGTDTQYF.